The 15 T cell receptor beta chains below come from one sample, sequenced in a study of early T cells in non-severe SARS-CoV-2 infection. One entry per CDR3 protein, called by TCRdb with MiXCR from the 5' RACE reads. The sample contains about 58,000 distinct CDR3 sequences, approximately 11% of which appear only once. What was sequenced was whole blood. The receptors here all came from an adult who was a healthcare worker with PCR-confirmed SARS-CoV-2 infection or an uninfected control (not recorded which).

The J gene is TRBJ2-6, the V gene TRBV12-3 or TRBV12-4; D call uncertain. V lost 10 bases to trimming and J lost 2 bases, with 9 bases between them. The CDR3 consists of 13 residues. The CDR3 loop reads CATRGPGANVLTF. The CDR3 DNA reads TGTGCCACCCGAGGACCTGGGGCCAACGTCCTGACTTTC.

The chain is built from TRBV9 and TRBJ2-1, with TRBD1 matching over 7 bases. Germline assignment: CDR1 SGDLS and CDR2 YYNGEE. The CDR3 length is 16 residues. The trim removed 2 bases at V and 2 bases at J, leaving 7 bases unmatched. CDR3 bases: TGTGCCAGCAGCGTTTTCCGGGACAGCGCCTACAATGAGCAGTTCTTC. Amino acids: CASSVFRDSAYNEQFF. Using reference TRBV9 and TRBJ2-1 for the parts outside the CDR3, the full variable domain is DSGVTQTPKHLITATGQRVTLRCSPRSGDLSVYWYQQSLDQGLQFLIQYYNGEERAKGNILERFSAQQFPDLHSELNLSSLELGDSALYFCASSVFRDSAYNEQFFGPGTRLTVL.

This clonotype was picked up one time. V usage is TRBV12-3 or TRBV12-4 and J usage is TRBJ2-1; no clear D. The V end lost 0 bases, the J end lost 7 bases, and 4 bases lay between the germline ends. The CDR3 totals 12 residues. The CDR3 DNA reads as TGTGCCAGCAGTTTAGCGAGTAATGAGCAGTTCTTC. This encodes CASSLASNEQFF.

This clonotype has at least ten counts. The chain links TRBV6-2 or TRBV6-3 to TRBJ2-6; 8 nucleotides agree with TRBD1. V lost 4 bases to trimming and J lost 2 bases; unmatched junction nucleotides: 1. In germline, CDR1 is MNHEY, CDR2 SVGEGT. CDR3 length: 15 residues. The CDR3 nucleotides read TGTGCCAGCAGTTCAGGGGGCGCTGGGGCCAACGTCCTGACTTTC. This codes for CASSSGGAGANVLTF.

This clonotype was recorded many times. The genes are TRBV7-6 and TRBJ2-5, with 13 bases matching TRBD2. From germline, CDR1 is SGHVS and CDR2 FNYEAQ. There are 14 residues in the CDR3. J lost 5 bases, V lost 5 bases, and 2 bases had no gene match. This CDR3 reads CASSQTSGGETQYF. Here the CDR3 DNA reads TGTGCCAGCAGCCAGACTAGCGGGGGGGAGACCCAGTACTTC. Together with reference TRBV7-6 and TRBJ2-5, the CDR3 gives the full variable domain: GAGVSQSPRYKVTKRGQDVALRCDPISGHVSLYWYRQALGQGPEFLTYFNYEAQQDKSGLPNDRFSAERPEGSISTLTIQRTEQRDSAMYRCASSQTSGGETQYFGPGTRLLVL.

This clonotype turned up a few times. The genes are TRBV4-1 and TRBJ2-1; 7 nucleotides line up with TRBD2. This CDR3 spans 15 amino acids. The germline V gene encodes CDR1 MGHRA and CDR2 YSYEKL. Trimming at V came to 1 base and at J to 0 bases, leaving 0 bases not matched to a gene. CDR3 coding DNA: TGCGCCAGCAGCCAAGGGGGGGGCTCCTACAATGAGCAGTTCTTC. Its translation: CASSQGGGSYNEQFF.

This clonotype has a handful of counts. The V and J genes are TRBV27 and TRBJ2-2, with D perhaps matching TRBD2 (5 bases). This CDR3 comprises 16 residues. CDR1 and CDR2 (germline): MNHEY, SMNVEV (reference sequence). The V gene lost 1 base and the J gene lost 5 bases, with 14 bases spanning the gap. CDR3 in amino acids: CASSLWGAFRTGELFF. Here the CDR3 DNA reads TGTGCCAGCAGTTTATGGGGAGCATTCCGGACCGGGGAGCTGTTTTTT.

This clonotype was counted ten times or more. CDR3 DNA sequence: TGTGCCAGCTCACTTGATCTCTTTGAGCAGTACTTC. Protein product: CASSLDLFEQYF. The chain employs TRBV18 and TRBJ2-7; D unresolved. The CDR3 length is 12 residues. CDR1 is KGHSH and CDR2 is LQKENI in the germline V gene. V lost 4 bases and J lost 7, with 11 bases in between.

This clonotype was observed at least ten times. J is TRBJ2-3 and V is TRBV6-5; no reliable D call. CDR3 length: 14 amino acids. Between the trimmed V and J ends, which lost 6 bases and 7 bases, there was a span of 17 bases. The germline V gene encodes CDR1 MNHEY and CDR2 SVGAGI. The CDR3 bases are TGTGCCAGCAGAGCCCGCCGAGAAAGCCATACGCAGTATTTT. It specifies CASRARRESHTQYF.

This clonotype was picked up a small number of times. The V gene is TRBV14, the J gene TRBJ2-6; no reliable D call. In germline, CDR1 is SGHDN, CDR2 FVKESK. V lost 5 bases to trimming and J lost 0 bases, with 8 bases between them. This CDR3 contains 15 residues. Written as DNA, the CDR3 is TGTGCCAGCAGCACGTCTTACTCTGGGGCCAACGTCCTGACTTTC. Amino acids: CASSTSYSGANVLTF.

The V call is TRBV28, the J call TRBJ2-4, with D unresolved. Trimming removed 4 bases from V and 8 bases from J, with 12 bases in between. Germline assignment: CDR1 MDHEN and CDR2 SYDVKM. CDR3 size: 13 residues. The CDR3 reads CASSSPRWDIQYF. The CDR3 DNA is TGTGCCAGCAGTTCCCCTCGCTGGGACATTCAGTACTTC.

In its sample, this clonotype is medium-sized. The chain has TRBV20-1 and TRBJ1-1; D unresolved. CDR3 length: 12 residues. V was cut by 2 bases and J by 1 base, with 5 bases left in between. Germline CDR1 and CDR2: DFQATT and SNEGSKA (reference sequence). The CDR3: CSARRQNTEAFF. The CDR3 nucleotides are TGCAGTGCTAGACGACAGAACACTGAAGCTTTCTTT.

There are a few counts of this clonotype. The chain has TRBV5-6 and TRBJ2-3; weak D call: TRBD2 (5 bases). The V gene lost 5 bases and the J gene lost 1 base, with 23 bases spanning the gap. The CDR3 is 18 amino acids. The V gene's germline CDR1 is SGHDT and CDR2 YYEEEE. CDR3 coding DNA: TGTGCCAGCAGGGGCCCGGCCAACCTCATGAGGGGCACAGATACGCAGTATTTT. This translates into CASRGPANLMRGTDTQYF.

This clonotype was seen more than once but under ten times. The CDR3 sequence: CASSPHPAGSYNEQFF. For the CDR3, the DNA is TGTGCCAGCAGCCCCCACCCGGCGGGCTCCTACAATGAGCAGTTCTTC. The chain uses TRBV7-3 and TRBJ2-1; a possible D gene is TRBD2 (5 bases). CDR1 and CDR2 from the germline V gene are SGHTA and FQGTGA. The CDR3 extends over 16 amino acids. Trimming took off 5 bases at V and 0 bases at J, with 14 bases between the two ends.

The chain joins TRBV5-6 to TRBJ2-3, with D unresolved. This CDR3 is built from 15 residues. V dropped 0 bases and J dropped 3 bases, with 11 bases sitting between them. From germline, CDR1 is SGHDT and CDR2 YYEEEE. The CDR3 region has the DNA TGTGCCAGCAGCTTGGTGCTGGGCCGGACAGATACGCAGTATTTT. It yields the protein CASSLVLGRTDTQYF.